Listed here are 16 T cell receptor beta chains from one sample, sequenced in a study of cytomegalovirus exposure and HLA in healthy donors. PCR employed 60 Vbeta and 13 Jbeta primers. Sequenced by immunoSEQ multiplex PCR; TCRdb stores in-frame clones only, minus some. Among 95,000 to 150,000 clones, about two thirds were seen once, and the ten largest hold 3% to 4.5%. Specimen: PBMCs. The receptors shown here come from a man aged 25 to 40 in good health and CMV-seronegative.

This clone was detected a few times. The chain recombines TRBV7-6 with TRBJ2-3; 9 bases are shared with TRBD2. Germline trimming cut 1 base from V and 2 bases from J; bases unmatched to any gene: 16. There are 20 residues in the CDR3. The V gene's germline CDR1 is SGHVS and CDR2 FNYEAQ. The CDR3 region is CASSLEVAGGPGTDTDTQYF. CDR3 nucleotide sequence: TGTGCCAGCAGCTTAGAGGTCGCGGGGGGGCCCGGCACGGACACAGATACGCAGTATTTT. The variable domain in full, completed from reference TRBV7-6 and TRBJ2-3, reads GAGVSQSPRYKVTKRGQDVALRCDPISGHVSLYWYRQALGQGPEFLTYFNYEAQQDKSGLPNDRFSAERPEGSISTLTIQRTEQRDSAMYRCASSLEVAGGPGTDTDTQYFGPGTRLTVL.

The chain uses TRBV28 and TRBJ1-3; tentative D call: TRBD1 (6 bases). The CDR3 is made up of 15 amino acids. CDR1 and CDR2 (germline): MDHEN, SYDVKM. V lost 7 bases, J lost 2 bases, and 15 bases lay in between. CDR3 DNA sequence: TGTGCCAGCACTTCACAGGGTAGAGCTGGAAACACCATATATTTT. Translation gives CASTSQGRAGNTIYF.

The chain couples TRBV9 to TRBJ2-6; D is ambiguous. The CDR3 consists of 16 residues. Trimming shortened V by 3 bases and J by 3 bases, and 13 bases separated the two germline ends. CDR1 is SGDLS and CDR2 is YYNGEE in the germline V gene. In DNA, the CDR3 is TGTGCCAGCAGCGAGTCAACCGGGTTTGGGGCCAACGTCCTGACTTTC. Translating it yields CASSESTGFGANVLTF.

This clone appeared once. V and J are TRBV7-9 and TRBJ2-3; 8 bases fit TRBD2. Germline assignment: CDR1 SEHNR and CDR2 FQNEAQ (reference sequence). CDR3 length equals 17 residues. With 4 bases clipped from V and 0 bases from J, the junction kept 9 bases outside the gene matches. The CDR3 sequence: CASSSTVLAASTDTQYF. The CDR3 region has the DNA TGTGCCAGCAGCTCTACTGTACTAGCGGCTAGCACAGATACGCAGTATTTT.

The J gene is TRBJ2-3, the V gene TRBV18, with a tentative D call TRBD2 (6 bases). Trimming pared 2 bases from V and 0 bases from J, leaving 12 bases between. The CDR3 spans 16 residues. Germline CDR1 reads KGHSH; CDR2 reads LQKENI. CDR3 in amino acids: CASSPIGGASTDTQYF. Here the CDR3 DNA reads TGTGCCAGCTCACCAATTGGCGGGGCTAGCACAGATACGCAGTATTTT.

The V gene is TRBV6-5, the J gene TRBJ1-2; D is uncertain. The V gene's germline CDR1 is MNHEY and CDR2 SVGAGI. There are 12 residues in the CDR3. Trimming removed 0 bases at V and 7 bases at J, with 6 bases between. The CDR3 coding sequence is TGTGCCAGCAGTTACTCGAGGGCTGGCTACACCTTC. Protein sequence: CASSYSRAGYTF.

The CDR3 is CASSFDTNTEAFF. The CDR3, as DNA: TGTGCCAGCAGCTTCGACACGAACACTGAAGCTTTCTTT. The chain links TRBV5-5 to TRBJ1-1; D gene uncertain. Germline loops: CDR1 SGHKS, CDR2 YYEKEE (reference sequence). Trimming stripped 2 bases from V and 1 base from J, with 6 bases between. The CDR3 totals 13 residues.

This sequence joins TRBV27 and TRBJ2-7; 7 bases are a match to TRBD1. This CDR3 has 14 residues. Germline V gives CDR1 MNHEY, CDR2 SMNVEV (reference sequence). V trimming: 0 bases; J trimming: 3 bases; junction bases outside the gene matches: 2. Here the CDR3 DNA reads TGTGCCAGCAGTTTATCCCCAGGGGGCTACGAGCAGTACTTC. This encodes CASSLSPGGYEQYF.

This clone was observed a few times. The DNA of the CDR3 is TGTGCCAGCAGTTACTCGACAGGGAACACTGAAGCTTTCTTT. This sequence encodes CASSYSTGNTEAFF. The V call is TRBV6-6, the J call TRBJ1-1; the D gene is possibly TRBD1 (6 bases). Germline values: CDR1 MNHNY, CDR2 SVGAGI (reference sequence). CDR3 size: 14 residues. Trimming took off 0 bases at V and 1 base at J, with 6 bases between the two ends.

The chain employs TRBV6-1 and TRBJ2-1, with D possibly TRBD1 on 6 matching bases. Deletions cut 7 bases from V and 2 bases from J, with 12 bases between. The CDR3 is made up of 14 amino acids. Germline V CDR1 and CDR2: MNHNS, SASEGT. CDR3 region: CASTPGDTYNEQFF. CDR3 nucleotide sequence: TGTGCCAGCACCCCAGGGGACACCTACAATGAGCAGTTCTTC.

V usage is TRBV28 and J usage is TRBJ2-6; D is possibly TRBD1 (6 bases). V gave up 5 bases and J gave up 0 bases, with 14 bases separating them. Germline V CDR1 and CDR2: MDHEN, SYDVKM. This CDR3 is built from 17 residues. For the CDR3, the DNA is TGTGCCAGCAGTCTCTCGGGACACTTCTCTGGGGCCAACGTCCTGACTTTC. Translating it yields CASSLSGHFSGANVLTF.

This clone was seen more than once but under ten times. V usage is TRBV27 and J usage is TRBJ1-5; D uncertain. V lost 0 bases and J 4 bases, leaving 16 bases between the germline ends. Germline V gene lookup returns CDR1 MNHEY and CDR2 SMNVEV (reference sequence). The CDR3 sequence is 17 residues long. The CDR3 bases are TGTGCCAGCAGTTTATCCGTCCCGGGTTTCGGGAATCAGCCCCAGCATTTT. This sequence encodes CASSLSVPGFGNQPQHF.

The genes are TRBV7-9 and TRBJ2-1; 12 bases are a match to TRBD2. Looked up from germline, CDR1 is SEHNR and CDR2 is FQNEAQ (reference sequence). The V segment lost 4 bases and the J segment 9 bases; nucleotides outside the gene matches: 4. This CDR3 comprises 14 residues. In DNA, the CDR3 is TGTGCCAGCAGCTCTCCGACTAGCGGGGGTGAGCAGTTCTTC. Amino acids: CASSSPTSGGEQFF.

This chain joins TRBV19 and TRBJ2-3; D is unresolved. There are 16 residues in the CDR3. The V gene lost 3 bases and the J gene lost 2 bases, with 15 bases spanning the gap. The germline CDR1 and CDR2 sequences are LNHDA and SQIVND (reference sequence). The CDR3 spells CASSMANPPNTDTQYF. The CDR3 DNA reads TGTGCCAGTAGTATGGCCAATCCCCCCAACACAGATACGCAGTATTTT.

The rearrangement uses TRBV18 and TRBJ2-2; possibly TRBD2 for D (6 bases). Trimming left V 3 bases short and J 6 bases short, with 17 bases between. In germline, CDR1 is KGHSH, CDR2 LQKENI. There are 16 residues in the CDR3. The CDR3 nucleotides are TGTGCCAGCTCACCCGCCGCGGGGCCCACGGCCGGGGAGCTGTTTTTT. This encodes CASSPAAGPTAGELFF.

This clone occurred a few times. The rearrangement links TRBV9 to TRBJ2-2; 9 bases match TRBD1. After removal of 3 bases from V and 6 bases from J, the junction contained 9 bases not matched to a gene. The CDR3 has 16 amino acids. Germline V gene lookup returns CDR1 SGDLS and CDR2 YYNGEE. Written as DNA, the CDR3 is TGTGCCAGCAGCGGGGGAACAGGGGGCCTCGCCGGGGAGCTGTTTTTT. This codes for CASSGGTGGLAGELFF.